Listed below are T cell receptor beta chains from one sample, sequenced in a study of blood T cell repertoires in COVID-19. Produced via immunoSEQ multiplex PCR; TCRdb's table is partial and in-frame only. The sample carries 150,000 to 200,000 clones, around 80% recorded once. Sequencing used PBMCs or T cells enriched from blood (not recorded which). The receptors stem from a man aged 50 to 60 who had recovered from COVID-19. CDR3s include the opening cysteine and the closing phenylalanine or tryptophan. A D gene is named only where the DNA matches it firmly. Size tells how often a clone was seen (once, few, many) or the class of an expanded clone, and some rows leave it out.

cdr3_nt: TGTGCTAGTGGTTTGGTAGGACTCCTGACCTACGAGCAGTACTTC
cdr3_aa: CASGLVGLLTYEQYF
d_call: -
clone_size: -
v_call: TRBV12-5
j_call: TRBJ2-7

cdr3_nt: TGCACCCAGACCCCAGGGACAGGGGGCGGATTCGTCGATGAGCAGTTCTTC
cdr3_aa: CTQTPGTGGGFVDEQFF
d_call: TRBD1
clone_size: once
v_call: TRBV29-1
j_call: TRBJ2-1

cdr3_nt: TGTGCCAGCAGCTTAGGACTAGCGGGAGCCTACGAGCAGTACTTC
cdr3_aa: CASSLGLAGAYEQYF
d_call: TRBD2
clone_size: -
v_call: TRBV7-2
j_call: TRBJ2-7

cdr3_nt: TGCGCCAGCAGCAGGGGCGGAAATAGGGGAGAGACCCAGTACTTC
cdr3_aa: CASSRGGNRGETQYF
d_call: -
clone_size: -
v_call: TRBV5-1
j_call: TRBJ2-5

cdr3_nt: TGTGCCAGCGGGACTAGCACAGATACGCAGTATTTT
cdr3_aa: CASGTSTDTQYF
d_call: -
clone_size: -
v_call: TRBV7-3
j_call: TRBJ2-3

cdr3_nt: TGCGCCAGCAGCTTGGGGAGCGGGCTTCGCTACGAGCAGTACTTC
cdr3_aa: CASSLGSGLRYEQYF
d_call: -
clone_size: once
v_call: TRBV5-1
j_call: TRBJ2-7

cdr3_nt: TGTGCCAGCAGGGCTAGCGGGCTCTCCTACGAGCAGTACTTC
cdr3_aa: CASRASGLSYEQYF
d_call: TRBD2
clone_size: -
v_call: TRBV7-3
j_call: TRBJ2-7

cdr3_nt: TGTGCCAGCAGCCCGGCGGGGAACAATGAGCAGTTCTTC
cdr3_aa: CASSPAGNNEQFF
d_call: -
clone_size: once
v_call: TRBV7-3
j_call: TRBJ2-1

cdr3_nt: TGTGCCAGCAGTCTAACAGGGCCCAGACTTCGCAATCAGCCCCAGCATTTT
cdr3_aa: CASSLTGPRLRNQPQHF
d_call: -
clone_size: -
v_call: TRBV28
j_call: TRBJ1-5

cdr3_nt: TGTGCCAGCAGCGCGCGGACAGGGTCAACCTACGAGCAGTACTTC
cdr3_aa: CASSARTGSTYEQYF
d_call: TRBD1
clone_size: -
v_call: TRBV11-3
j_call: TRBJ2-7

cdr3_nt: TGTGCCAGTAGTATAGATCGGGGGGACTCGGGCAATCAGCCCCAGCATTTT
cdr3_aa: CASSIDRGDSGNQPQHF
d_call: -
clone_size: -
v_call: TRBV19
j_call: TRBJ1-5

cdr3_nt: TGTGCCAGCAGCTCCGGACTAGCGGGGGGGCAGTCGACCCAGTACTTC
cdr3_aa: CASSSGLAGGQSTQYF
d_call: TRBD2
clone_size: -
v_call: TRBV7-2
j_call: TRBJ2-5

cdr3_nt: TGTGCCAGTAGGGAACAGGGTATCAATCAGCCCCAGCATTTT
cdr3_aa: CASREQGINQPQHF
d_call: -
clone_size: -
v_call: TRBV19
j_call: TRBJ1-5

cdr3_nt: TGTGCCAGCCAGGATGGGTCGGGGATTAGCAATCAGCCCCAGCATTTT
cdr3_aa: CASQDGSGISNQPQHF
d_call: -
clone_size: -
v_call: TRBV19
j_call: TRBJ1-5

cdr3_nt: TGTGCCAGCAGACCTCGGGGTGGCAAAAACATTCAGTACTTC
cdr3_aa: CASRPRGGKNIQYF
d_call: -
clone_size: once
v_call: TRBV28
j_call: TRBJ2-4

cdr3_nt: TGTGCTAGCAGCCCGGGGCGGGCTAGCGGGGGCACCGGGGAGCTGTTTTTT
cdr3_aa: CASSPGRASGGTGELFF
d_call: TRBD2
clone_size: -
v_call: TRBV7-7
j_call: TRBJ2-2